This TCR beta chain emerged from a study of cytomegalovirus exposure and HLA in healthy donors (dated by TCRdb to between 2016 and 2019). Regarding the complete study: According to an earlier analysis of 587 of the donors, about 179 million T cells yielded approximately 120 million unique TCR beta sequences and about 300 Gb of sequence data. Several DR-DQ haplotypes were handled as single units for association and clustering because linkage in the cohort was strong. An early release that covered roughly 600 HLA-typed donors contained approximately 300 gigabases of sequencing data and tens of millions of unique TCR sequences. The study combined high-throughput TCR immunosequencing, statistical association of individual TCRs with disease status, and machine learning to predict cytomegalovirus infection status. Rather than drawing on any new phenotypic data, the later analysis identified candidate immune exposures from TCR beta sequences and the way those sequences occurred across donors. Among 300 to 450 genotyped donors of the cohort, an average of approximately 240,000 unique TCR beta nucleotide sequences were sequenced per donor, around a sixth of them non-productive. To study patterns of TCR occurrence, a later analysis re-analyzed previously published TCR beta repertoires from 600 to 750 donors and added high-resolution HLA genotyping. All discovery cohort repertoires had been generated on a single sequencing platform. The study aimed to test whether signatures of past pathogen exposure could be identified by cataloging public T cell receptors. Donor age, sex, ethnicity and CMV serostatus were compiled together with the repertoire data. In addition to the first cohort of 650 to 750 subjects, a separate validation cohort of some 120 different subjects was used. The genetic ancestry cluster associated with self-reported Caucasian donors included 80% to 90% of the 300 to 450 genotyped donors. Using immunosequencing, the study profiled T cell repertoires from about 650 subjects and related those repertoires to cytomegalovirus serostatus. The number of donors typed differed by locus, with about 629-630 for A, B, C, DRB1 and DQB1, roughly 520 for DQA1, 606 for DPA1, and around 450 for DPB1. A later genetic analysis used genome-wide SNP genotypes for about three fifths of the 666 donors, treating that subset as a discovery cohort. Both class I and class II loci were covered by HLA typing, at four-digit resolution. An earlier analysis of approximately 580 of the donors used high-throughput TCR beta sequencing to judge whether each TCR beta V gene segment behaved as functional or pseudogenic. Results the study describes overall, beyond this receptor: In a later genetic analysis, fewer N-insertions in productive TCRs were reported among donors in an Asian-associated ancestry cluster than the roughly 640-donor mean. According to a later analysis, most CMV-associated TCR beta chains appeared to be HLA-restricted, and the HLA associations seemed to be driven largely by CMV exposure. Because counts were too low, roughly 18 rarely observed V segments, including chromosome 9 orphons, were left out of the earlier analysis of over 550 of the donors. A later analysis reported that several top co-occurrence clusters appeared linked to parvovirus B19, influenza, CMV and Epstein-Barr virus. Linkage disequilibrium might explain the correlated functional status among segregating V segments, but an unknown experimental factor could not be excluded. HLA typing was unavailable for some donors at each locus, so association tests used only the typed subset. A cluster of highly shared sequence variants was judged likely to represent a technical artifact of the sequencing pipeline. Because the 87-base-pair reads could not distinguish some IMGT-functional V segments, including TRBV6-2 and TRBV6-3, those segments were excluded. Only TCR beta chains were sequenced in this cohort, and the absence of alpha or paired-chain data limited detectable features. A further reported finding was that TCR beta sequences accurately predicted the HLA-A and HLA-B alleles for most subjects in the first cohort. Sequencing depth was assumed to be roughly uniform across donors in the presence/absence analyses, though that assumption may not hold. When HLA alleles, especially DR and DQ, strongly co-occurred, attributing TCR associations to individual alleles was difficult. In a later analysis, the rate of TCR association differed among HLA loci, with DRB1 alleles having the most associated TCRs and HLA-C alleles having the fewest. In the study, approximately 150 TCR beta chains were listed as associated with cytomegalovirus. In vitro tests confirmed that three of the cytomegalovirus-associated TCR beta chains recognize cytomegalovirus antigens. An earlier analysis of approximately 530 of the donors showed that most TCR beta V segments appeared in productive rearrangements either about 87% or about 30% of the time, which broadly matched IMGT annotations. It was suggested by the authors that the approach could potentially be generalized to other disease states and immunological phenotypes. An association between a missense DCLRE1C variant and V-gene and J-gene trimming of TCR beta chains was found in a later genetic analysis and replicated in an independent cohort. Cytomegalovirus status was reported to be diagnosed by the classifier with high specificity and sensitivity in both the original and validation cohorts. In a later analysis, HLA-associated TCR beta chains were found to be more clonally expanded and to have lower generation probabilities than equally common non-associated chains. A later analysis associated about 17,000 TCR beta sequences with specific HLA alleles at a false discovery rate of 0.05. CMV serostatus was the only immune exposure information available for the cohort. Across donors, most TCR sequences were observed very rarely, whereas some public TCRs were present in many individuals.

The cohort consisted of 666 healthy bone marrow donors. Cohort members were all nominally healthy when sampled, although unrecorded immune exposures were likely present. The donor was CMV seronegative and belonged to the group of roughly 330 seronegative cohort members. Each donor provided a peripheral blood sample, and peripheral blood mononuclear cells were used for TCR beta sequencing. The Qiagen DNeasy Blood Extraction Kit was used to extract genomic DNA from the blood cell samples. The CDR3, cysteine through phenylalanine, is 14 amino acids long. This entry keeps only the CDR3 DNA: 42 bases, framed from base 1. Ends trimmed: V by 2 bases, J by 4 bases; bases unmatched to a gene: 1. CDR1 is given as ENHRY and CDR2 as SYGVKD, both from the germline V gene. The library was produced with the immunoSEQ multiplex PCR assay. For the multiplex PCR, a mixture combining 60 forward primers for TCR Vbeta segments and 13 reverse primers for TCR Jbeta segments was used. A multiplex PCR assay on genomic DNA amplified the CDR3 region of rearranged TCR beta genes. The Illumina HiSeq System was used to sequence the amplified TCR beta libraries as 87-base-pair reads. The published analysis was carried out like this. A later analysis tallied tens of millions of unique TCR beta chains across the 666 repertoires, and around 10 million of those chains were shared by two or more donors. A nearest-neighbor algorithm error-corrected the raw reads and collapsed the reads into unique sequences, merging closely related sequences to remove PCR and sequencing errors. CDR3 sequences were aligned to IMGT reference sequences to assign V, D and J gene segments. For a sequence to be retained, a match of at least six nucleotides was required to both a V gene segment and a J gene segment. Rearrangements were called productive when the CDR3 lacked stop codons and stayed in frame with V and J; all others were non-productive. CDR3 was defined by IMGT convention, running from the second conserved V-encoded cysteine to the conserved J-encoded phenylalanine. Sequences without an unambiguous match to a single V gene segment were excluded from the earlier analysis of 450 to 650 of the donors. In an earlier analysis of a few hundred of the donors, a V segment was called functional when productive rearrangements were above 56.7%, and segregating when the standard deviation between donors exceeded 5%. A statistical classification framework was built to diagnose cytomegalovirus status from the catalog of TCR beta chain sequences. In a later analysis, V and J genes were assigned by comparing TCR nucleotide sequences against IMGT/GENE-DB human TR gene sequences. Using the TCRdist pipeline, a later analysis assigned CDR3 sequences along with most-parsimonious VDJ recombination scenarios. In a later analysis, every TCR beta chain was defined by the combination of its CDR3 amino acid sequence and its V-gene family, and reads without a unique V-gene family were dropped. In a later analysis, 450 to 600 highly shared, low-generation-probability nucleotide sequences were removed to address suspected cross-contamination and a sequencing artifact. In a later analysis, a clonal expansion index for each public chain was calculated from normalized within-repertoire ranks of inferred template counts. In a later analysis, generation probabilities were computed using a VDJ recombination model fitted to out-of-frame rearrangements, and the results were checked against IGoR. A later analysis scored TCR-TCR, TCR-HLA and TCR-CMV co-occurrence with hypergeometric tests, applying a repertoire-size bias correction to TCR pairs. A later analysis estimated false discovery rates by permuting HLA or CMV assignments 20 times. In a later analysis, co-occurring TCRs were grouped with DBSCAN, and TCRdist sequence similarity was added when clustering was performed within HLA-allele-positive subsets. Repertoires with fewer than 30,000 or more than 120,000 public chains were left out of co-occurrence clustering, as were five repertoires with anomalous nucleotide sharing. TCRdb carries this immuneACCESS record with in-frame sequences only. Its versions omit some clonotypes, under half of them owing to an unresolved V gene in the studies checked, with the rest unexplained. V and J calls and clone size are copied from that table; D and trimming were computed from the DNA. The sample profile shows about 140,000 clones; 76% of them were found once. Jointly, the top ten make up 1.5% to 2% of the sample.

Notes on this clone: Its antigen remains undetermined. The record has no base qualities; no much larger clone is one base away.

The TCR comes from a woman in her thirties or forties in good health and CMV-seronegative. The sequence joins TRBV10-3 to TRBJ2-7; 11 bases in between match TRBD1. Sequencing was done on a sample of PBMCs. The CDR3 is CAISEGQGAYEQYF. The nucleotides are TGTGCCATCAGTGAGGGACAGGGGGCTTACGAGCAGTACTTC.